This T cell receptor (beta chain) was retrieved from a study of Tregs in tolerant kidney transplant recipients. Study-wide results and limits: Expanding Tregs on activated donor B cells appeared to best identify donor-specific TCRbeta clones.

Measured with immunoSEQ multiplex PCR; TCRdb has only the in-frame clones, and not every one. The table has tens of thousands of clones, 91% seen once. Trimming took off 1 base at V and 3 bases at J, with 7 bases between the two ends. CDR1 and CDR2 (germline): SGHRS, YFSETQ. The CDR3 covers 13 residues. Comment on this clone: Its antigen is not identified.

The rearrangement joins TRBV5-1 to TRBJ2-5; D is unclear. The TCR originated in a human donor in good health. Sample: Tregs from blood. Here the CDR3 reads CASSLRSEETQYF. Written as DNA, the CDR3 is TGCGCCAGCAGCTTGAGGAGTGAAGAGACCCAGTACTTC.